The subject of this entry is one T cell receptor (beta chain). This record comes from a study of blood T cell repertoires in COVID-19. TCRdb keeps only in-frame clones here, not all; method: immunoSEQ multiplex PCR. The table includes 50,000 or so clones, about four fifths detected once. The CDR3 runs to 14 residues. The germline V gene encodes CDR1 SGHNT and CDR2 YYREEE (reference sequence). V trimming: 4 bases; J trimming: 6 bases; junction bases outside the gene matches: 2. The specimen sequenced was peripheral blood. The sequence derives from a woman in her sixties or seventies with acute or convalescent COVID-19. The chain carries TRBV5-4 and TRBJ2-1; 12 positions agree with TRBD2. CDR3 amino acids: CASSPGLAGNEQFF. CDR3 nucleotides: TGTGCCAGCAGCCCGGGACTAGCGGGCAATGAGCAGTTCTTC.